This passage covers 23 T cell receptor beta chains from one sample sequenced in a study of blood T cell repertoires in COVID-19. TCRdb's copy holds only in-frame clones and misses some; the assay was immunoSEQ multiplex PCR. The sample consists of under 80,000 clones, 70% to 90% of them appearing once. The sequencing input was peripheral blood. The source is an elderly man in a cohort sampled during active COVID-19.

The chain joins TRBV2 to TRBJ2-5, with TRBD1 as a possible D gene (6 bases). The V and J ends lost 4 bases and 3 bases respectively, with 12 bases between them. Germline V gene lookup returns CDR1 SNHLY and CDR2 FYNNEI. The CDR3 runs 14 residues. DNA for the CDR3: TGTGCCAGCAGTGCATCAGGACAGAAAGAGACCCAGTACTTC. It codes for CASSASGQKETQYF.

The rearrangement links TRBV6-2 or TRBV6-3 to TRBJ1-1, with 8 bases aligning to TRBD1. V lost 0 bases to trimming and J lost 3 bases; unmatched junction nucleotides: 12. The germline V gene has CDR1 MNHEY and CDR2 SVGEGT. The CDR3 is 18 amino acids. The DNA for the CDR3 is TGTGCCAGCAGTTACTCAATCATCAGGGGGCCTTCGGACACTGAAGCTTTCTTT. Protein sequence: CASSYSIIRGPSDTEAFF.

This clone was observed a few times. Distinct nucleotide sequences in the sample also encode this CDR3. The chain carries TRBV11-3 and TRBJ2-2; tentative D call: TRBD1 (6 bases). Germline CDR1 and CDR2: SGHNT and YENEEA. The CDR3 has 14 amino acids. Trimming stripped 1 base from V and 6 bases from J, with 9 bases between. The CDR3 bases are TGTGCCAGCAGCTTAGGTCAGGGGTCCGGGGAGCTGTTTTTT. It yields the protein CASSLGQGSGELFF.

In this sample, this clone turned up a few times. The chain combines TRBV28 with TRBJ1-4, with 10 bases matching TRBD1. J gave up 5 bases and V 5 bases, and 5 bases lay outside the gene matches. This CDR3 is built from 15 residues. The germline V gene encodes CDR1 MDHEN and CDR2 SYDVKM. The DNA of the CDR3 is TGTGCCAGCAGTGCCCCGGGACAGGGGAATGAAAAACTGTTTTTT. It specifies CASSAPGQGNEKLFF.

This chain connects TRBV6-5 to TRBJ2-3; the match to TRBD1 covers 10 bases. The CDR3 length is 14 residues. Germline V gene sequence: CDR1 MNHEY, CDR2 SVGAGI. The J segment lost 2 bases and the V segment lost 7 bases, leaving 3 bases of the junction unmatched. CDR3 bases: TGTGCCAGCACGGGGACAGGGGTCACAGATACGCAGTATTTT. This translates into CASTGTGVTDTQYF.

The chain recombines TRBV9 with TRBJ2-3, with D tentatively TRBD2 (6 bases). Trimming took 0 bases from V and 4 from J, leaving 12 bases between them. The germline gives CDR1 SGDLS, CDR2 YYNGEE. The CDR3 contains 15 residues. CDR3 loop: CASSVGGLTADTQYF. The CDR3 DNA reads as TGTGCCAGCAGCGTAGGGGGACTTACGGCAGATACGCAGTATTTT.

This chain uses TRBV5-1 with TRBJ2-1, with 9 bases identical to TRBD2. CDR3 length: 14 residues. CDR1 and CDR2 from the germline V gene are SGHRS and YFSETQ. V shed 2 bases and J 9 bases; nucleotides not matched to a gene: 6. CDR3: CASSLVAGALEQFF. The CDR3 DNA sequence: TGCGCCAGCAGCTTAGTAGCGGGGGCGCTTGAGCAGTTCTTC.

The gene calls are TRBV6-5 and TRBJ1-1; D is perhaps TRBD1 (6 bases). Germline V gives CDR1 MNHEY, CDR2 SVGAGI. With 7 bases removed from V and 1 base from J, the gap between germline ends came to 13 bases. This CDR3 has 14 amino acids. The CDR3 DNA is TGTGCCAGCACCTCAGGGACAACGAACACTGAAGCTTTCTTT. Its protein is CASTSGTTNTEAFF.

This clone is a singleton in its sample. This chain uses TRBV9 with TRBJ2-6, with TRBD2 identical over 14 bases. The trim removed 3 bases at V and 3 bases at J, leaving 11 bases unmatched. Germline CDR1 and CDR2: SGDLS and YYNGEE. This CDR3 spans 20 amino acids. The CDR3 coding sequence is TGTGCCAGCAGCGCGATCCTTCTCGGACTAGCGGGGGGTGGGGCCAACGTCCTGACTTTC. This encodes CASSAILLGLAGGGANVLTF.

The rearrangement joins TRBV5-1 to TRBJ2-2, with a possible D match to TRBD1 (6 bases). The CDR3 totals 14 residues. Trimming took off 4 bases at V and 1 base at J, with 8 bases between the two ends. Germline lookup yields CDR1 SGHRS and CDR2 YFSETQ. For the CDR3, the DNA is TGCGCCAGCAGCGGGACACTGAACACCGGGGAGCTGTTTTTT. It is translated as CASSGTLNTGELFF.

The genes are TRBV5-1 and TRBJ2-1; TRBD1 is a possible D gene (6 bases). CDR1 is SGHRS, CDR2 YFSETQ, per germline. There are 14 residues in the CDR3. The V gene lost 0 bases and the J gene lost 6 bases, with 10 bases spanning the gap. Here the CDR3 DNA reads TGCGCCAGCAGCTTGGACAGGGCGGTCAATGAGCAGTTCTTC. Protein product: CASSLDRAVNEQFF.

The V call is TRBV3-1 (or the pseudogene TRBV3-2), the J call TRBJ1-1; D uncertain. V gave up 4 bases and J gave up 0 bases, with 6 bases separating them. Germline lookup yields CDR1 LGHDT and CDR2 YNNKEL (reference sequence). The CDR3 is 13 amino acids. The CDR3 loop is CASSRVLNTEAFF. CDR3 coding DNA: TGTGCCAGCAGCCGAGTTTTGAACACTGAAGCTTTCTTT.

The chain employs TRBV5-8 and TRBJ1-2, with D uncertain. Germline assignment: CDR1 SGHTS and CDR2 YDEGEE. Trimming pared 4 bases from V and 6 bases from J, leaving 13 bases between. The length of the CDR3 is 13 residues. Here the CDR3 reads CASSQAAWNGYTF. The CDR3 DNA follows: TGTGCCAGCAGCCAGGCAGCTTGGAATGGCTACACCTTC.

V is TRBV7-9 and J is TRBJ2-3; a weak D match, TRBD2 (5 bases). Germline V CDR1 and CDR2: SEHNR, FQNEAQ (reference sequence). V was pared by 1 base and J by 2 bases, with 7 bases between. CDR3 size: 14 residues. The CDR3 spells CASSLGGITDTQYF. The CDR3 DNA reads as TGTGCCAGCAGCTTAGGAGGGATCACAGATACGCAGTATTTT.

The rearrangement links TRBV15 to TRBJ2-3; 7 bases are shared with TRBD1. V was clipped by 8 bases and J by 3 bases; unmatched bases: 8. The CDR3 consists of 14 residues. The germline CDR1 and CDR2 sequences are LNHNV and YYDKDF (reference sequence). The DNA of the CDR3 is TGTGCCACCTTACAGGGGTTGGGAACAGATACGCAGTATTTT. Protein product: CATLQGLGTDTQYF.

This CDR3 reads CASSPPTVAKNIQYF. The CDR3 coding sequence is TGTGCCAGCTCACCACCGACAGTAGCCAAAAACATTCAGTACTTC. The chain couples TRBV18 to TRBJ2-4; a weak D match, TRBD1 (5 bases). The V and J ends lost 0 bases and 0 bases respectively, with 6 bases between them. Per the germline V gene, CDR1 is KGHSH and CDR2 is LQKENI. The CDR3 is 15 amino acids.

This chain uses TRBV18 with TRBJ2-7; no firm D call. There are 14 residues in the CDR3. Germline values: CDR1 KGHSH, CDR2 LQKENI. The V gene lost 3 bases and the J gene lost 3 bases, with 12 bases spanning the gap. In DNA form, the CDR3 reads TGTGCCAGCTCACCGGGCACCACAGTCTACGAGCAGTACGTC. Translation gives CASSPGTTVYEQYV.

The rearrangement links TRBV6-5 to TRBJ2-1; maybe TRBD1 (5 bases). Trimming cost V 6 bases and J 2 bases, with 8 bases left between them. Germline V gene lookup returns CDR1 MNHEY and CDR2 SVGAGI. CDR3 size: 13 residues. The CDR3: CASSQGAYNEQFF. The CDR3, as DNA: TGTGCCAGCAGCCAAGGGGCCTACAATGAGCAGTTCTTC.

The chain links TRBV11-2 to TRBJ2-5; a possible D gene is TRBD1 (6 bases). This CDR3 contains 16 residues. Germline values: CDR1 SGHAT, CDR2 FQNNGV. The V gene lost 6 bases and the J gene lost 2 bases, with 19 bases spanning the gap. CDR3 DNA: TGTGCCAGCAGGGATGGGAGAGGGGACAAGCAAGAGACCCAGTACTTC. Amino acid sequence: CASRDGRGDKQETQYF.

The chain recombines TRBV18 with TRBJ1-4; weak D call: TRBD1 (6 bases). The CDR3 extends over 21 amino acids. The V end was cut by 8 bases, the J end by 3 bases, with 34 bases between. Germline values: CDR1 KGHSH, CDR2 LQKENI. The CDR3 loop reads CASTYLEPPDRGRYANEKLFF. The DNA for the CDR3 is TGTGCCAGCACCTACTTAGAACCCCCGGACAGAGGACGGTATGCTAATGAAAAACTGTTTTTT.

V and J are TRBV6-6 and TRBJ1-5; unclear D gene. This CDR3 contains 13 residues. The V end lost 10 bases, the J end lost 4 bases, and 14 bases lay between the germline ends. In germline, CDR1 is MNHNY, CDR2 SVGAGI (reference sequence). The CDR3 DNA reads as TGTGCCACCGCAGCAGGCGCTAATCAGCCCCAGCATTTT. Translated: CATAAGANQPQHF.

J is TRBJ2-7 and V is TRBV14; 8 nucleotides line up with TRBD2. V lost 2 bases to trimming and J lost 3 bases; unmatched junction nucleotides: 0. The germline V gene encodes CDR1 SGHDN and CDR2 FVKESK. The CDR3 is 13 amino acids. The CDR3 region is CASSQTSGYEQYF. The CDR3 nucleotides are TGTGCCAGCAGCCAAACTAGCGGCTACGAGCAGTACTTC.

This chain connects TRBV5-4 to TRBJ2-2, with 8 bases aligning to TRBD2. The CDR3 spans 15 residues. V trimming: 1 base; J trimming: 6 bases; junction bases outside the gene matches: 5. The germline CDR1 and CDR2 sequences are SGHNT and YYREEE (reference sequence). CDR3 DNA sequence: TGTGCCAGCAGCTTGTTCCGGGGGGGCCCCGGGGAGCTGTTTTTT. As protein: CASSLFRGGPGELFF.